The clone carrying this T cell receptor (beta chain) showed up just once. Self-reported history from a screening survey and questionnaire set each donor's cohort. The CDR3 covers 14 residues. The germline V gene encodes CDR1 ENHRY and CDR2 SYGVKD. The V gene lost 3 bases and the J gene lost 3 bases, with 9 bases spanning the gap. The sample is drawn from a study of blood T cell repertoires in COVID-19. Background on the study: PBMCs, B-cell-depleted T cells, or T cells provided the cDNA or gDNA that made up the material.

Original analysis: Scientists estimated how many nucleated cells there were by amplifying reference gene primers. The data were produced by immunoSEQ multiplex PCR, yet TCRdb's version contains in-frame clones alone and is incomplete. That table supplies the V and J calls and clone size; D and trimming were determined from the DNA. The table lists approximately 190,000 clones, 86% of them singletons. What was sequenced was PBMCs or T cells enriched from blood (not recorded which). The chain links TRBV10-3 to TRBJ1-5; D is undetermined. The TCR originated in a woman in her forties in a cohort exposed to, infected with or recovered from COVID-19 (not recorded which). CDR3 DNA: TGTGCCATCAGTGAACGGCAGGTCAATCAGCCCCAGCATTTT. Amino acids: CAISERQVNQPQHF.